Described below is a single TCR beta chain sequence and its context. Repertoires were generated with immunoSEQ multiplex PCR, while TCRdb's copy carries only in-frame clones and drops some. Of around 62,000 clones listed, 77% are singletons. This sample is part of a study of OX40 agonist ivuxolimab in advanced cancers. Study as a whole: Those enrolled were 80% to 85% male, with a mean age of about 60 years and ages from about 20 to 90.

CDR3 length: 13 amino acids. Germline V gene lookup returns CDR1 GTSNPN and CDR2 SVGIG (reference sequence). The chain is built from TRBV30 and TRBJ2-5; D gene ambiguous. The DNA end lines up better with TRBJ2-7; the J call may be wrong. The material was CD4+ or CD8+ T cells sorted from blood, obtained in a trial of the OX40 agonist ivuxolimab. This clonotype was obtained from an adult with an advanced solid tumor such as melanoma, head and neck, liver or kidney cancer. CDR3 loop: CAWSVVWGGEQYF. The CDR3 coding sequence is TGTGCCTGGAGTGTGGTGTGGGGTGGCGAGCAGTACTTC.